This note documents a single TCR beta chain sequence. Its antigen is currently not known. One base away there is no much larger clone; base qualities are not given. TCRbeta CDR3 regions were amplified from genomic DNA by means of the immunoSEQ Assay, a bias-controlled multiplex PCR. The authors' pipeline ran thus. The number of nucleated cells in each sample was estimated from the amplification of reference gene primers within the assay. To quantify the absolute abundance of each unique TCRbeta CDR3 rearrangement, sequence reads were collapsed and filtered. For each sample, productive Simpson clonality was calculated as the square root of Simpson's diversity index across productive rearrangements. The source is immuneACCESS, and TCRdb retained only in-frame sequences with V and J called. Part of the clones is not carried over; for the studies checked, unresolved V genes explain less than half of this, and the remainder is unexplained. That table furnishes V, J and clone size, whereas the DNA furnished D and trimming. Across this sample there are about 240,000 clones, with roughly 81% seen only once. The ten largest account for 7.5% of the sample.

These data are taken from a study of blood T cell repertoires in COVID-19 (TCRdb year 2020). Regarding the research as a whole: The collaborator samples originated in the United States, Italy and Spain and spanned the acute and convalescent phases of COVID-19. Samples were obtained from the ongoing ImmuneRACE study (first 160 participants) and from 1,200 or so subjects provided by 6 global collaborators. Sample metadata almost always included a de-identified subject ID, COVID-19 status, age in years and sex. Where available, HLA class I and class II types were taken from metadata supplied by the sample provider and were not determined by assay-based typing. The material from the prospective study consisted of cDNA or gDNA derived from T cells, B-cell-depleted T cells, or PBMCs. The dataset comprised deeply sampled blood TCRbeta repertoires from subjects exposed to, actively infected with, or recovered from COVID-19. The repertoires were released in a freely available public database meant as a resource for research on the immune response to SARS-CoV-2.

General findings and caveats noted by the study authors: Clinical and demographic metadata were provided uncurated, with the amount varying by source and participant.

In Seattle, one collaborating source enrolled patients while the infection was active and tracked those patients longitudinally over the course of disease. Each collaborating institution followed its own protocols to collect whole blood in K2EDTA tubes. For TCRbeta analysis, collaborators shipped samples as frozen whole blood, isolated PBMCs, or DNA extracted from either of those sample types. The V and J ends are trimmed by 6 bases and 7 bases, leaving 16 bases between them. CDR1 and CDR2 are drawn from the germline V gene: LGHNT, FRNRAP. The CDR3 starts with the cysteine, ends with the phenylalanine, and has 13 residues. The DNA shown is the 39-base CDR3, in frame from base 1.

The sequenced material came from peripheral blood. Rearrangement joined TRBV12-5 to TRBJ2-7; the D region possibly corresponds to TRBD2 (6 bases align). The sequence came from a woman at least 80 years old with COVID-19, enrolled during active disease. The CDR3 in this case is CASGWDSYGEQYF. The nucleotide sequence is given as TGTGCTAGTGGCTGGGACTCCTATGGAGAGCAGTACTTC.